The T cell receptor (beta chain) under discussion was sequenced for a study of T cells in localized non-small cell lung cancer. Germline V gene lookup returns CDR1 SEHNR and CDR2 FQNEAQ (reference sequence). The CDR3 contains 13 residues. V lost 5 bases, J lost 10 bases, and 6 bases stayed unmatched. Method: immunoSEQ multiplex PCR; TCRdb's copy keeps in-frame clones and lacks some. The sample comprises fewer than 20,000 clones, about 90% of which are singletons, and under 3.5% rests with the top ten. This clonotype was sampled from a woman aged 35 to 70 with stage I lung adenocarcinoma. The source material was peripheral blood, sampled before any cancer treatment. The chain has TRBV7-9 and TRBJ2-1, with TRBD1 matching 9 bases. CDR3 sequence: CASSVQGAWEQFF. The CDR3 DNA reads TGTGCCAGCAGCGTACAGGGGGCTTGGGAGCAGTTCTTC. The entire variable domain, with the rest obtained from reference TRBV7-9 and TRBJ2-1, is as follows: DTGVSQNPRHKITKRGQNVTFRCDPISEHNRLYWYRQTLGQGPEFLTYFQNEAQLEKSRLLSDRFSAERPKGSFSTLEIQRTEQGDSAMYLCASSVQGAWEQFFGPGTRLTVL.